Included here is one T cell receptor beta chain sequence, with context. The target of this receptor is not known. Per-base quality was not reported, and no clone a single base away is much larger than it. Participants in the prospective study were aged about 18 to 95 years, lived in about two dozen United States geographic areas, and enrolled through a virtual design. Cohort assignment in the prospective study relied on participant-reported clinical history from a screening survey and a study questionnaire. A participant counted as exposed if, within 2 weeks of entering the study, that participant had been in contact with someone who had a PCR-confirmed or clinician-diagnosed COVID-19 case. In the prospective study, mobile phlebotomists collected whole blood, serum and a nasopharyngeal or oropharyngeal swab from each participant. Additional blood draws and questionnaires over an approximately two-month period could optionally be provided by prospective study participants. Blood samples from the prospective study were shipped frozen or at room temperature prior to DNA extraction.

V trim: 4 bases; J trim: 7 bases; unmatched bases: 8. From its cysteine to its phenylalanine, the CDR3 spans 14 amino acids. Only CDR3 DNA is held: 42 bases, read in frame from base 1. From the germline V gene (reference sequence), CDR1 is SGHNT and CDR2 is YYREEE. This entry belongs to a study of blood T cell repertoires in COVID-19 (TCRdb year 2020). About the study as a whole: Collaborator samples came from the United States, Italy and Spain and covered acute and convalescent phases of COVID-19. The material from the prospective study consisted of cDNA or gDNA derived from T cells, B-cell-depleted T cells, or PBMCs. The dataset comprised deeply sampled blood TCRbeta repertoires from subjects exposed to, actively infected with, or recovered from COVID-19. A freely available public database, intended as a resource for researchers studying the immune response to SARS-CoV-2, is where the repertoires were released. The samples were drawn from the first 160 participants of the ongoing ImmuneRACE study and from some 1,300 subjects provided by 6 global collaborators. The sample metadata nearly always contained a de-identified subject ID, COVID-19 status, age in years and sex. Where available, HLA class I and class II types were obtained from metadata supplied by the sample provider rather than from assay-based typing. General findings and caveats noted by the study authors: How much clinical and demographic metadata was included differed by source and by participant, and the metadata was provided uncurated.

The immunoSEQ Assay, a bias-controlled multiplex PCR, was used to amplify TCRbeta CDR3 regions from genomic DNA. In the authors' own workflow: The number of nucleated cells in each sample was estimated from the amplification of reference gene primers within the assay. To quantify the absolute abundance of each unique TCRbeta CDR3 rearrangement, sequence reads were collapsed and filtered. Productive Simpson clonality was computed per sample as the square root of Simpson's diversity index over productive rearrangements. Here the immuneACCESS table is served through TCRdb, limited to in-frame sequences with V and J called. Missing clones are a known gap in these copies; in checked studies unresolved V genes cover under half, and the rest lacks a known reason. V, J and clone size reflect that table, while D and trimming were determined from the DNA. The sample table shows hundreds of thousands of clones, and about 83% are seen once. The ten largest clones add up to 4.8% of the sample.

The sequence joins TRBV5-4 to TRBJ1-2, and TRBD1 matches 9 of the central bases. Sequencing used PBMCs or T cells enriched from blood (not recorded which). This clonotype originated in a woman in her 50s who had been exposed to COVID-19. The nucleotides read TGTGCCAGCAGCCGATATACAGGGGGCCGTGGCTACACCTTC. Translated, it reads CASSRYTGGRGYTF.